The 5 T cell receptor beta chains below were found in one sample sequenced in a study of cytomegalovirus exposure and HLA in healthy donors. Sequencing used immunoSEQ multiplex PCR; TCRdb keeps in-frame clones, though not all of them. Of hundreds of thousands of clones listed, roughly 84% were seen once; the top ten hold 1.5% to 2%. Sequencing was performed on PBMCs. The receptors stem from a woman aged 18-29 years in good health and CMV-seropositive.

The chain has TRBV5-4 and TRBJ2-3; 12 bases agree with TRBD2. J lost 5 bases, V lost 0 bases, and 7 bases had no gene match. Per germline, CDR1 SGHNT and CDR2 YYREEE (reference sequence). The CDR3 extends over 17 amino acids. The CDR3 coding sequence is TGTGCCAGCAGCTTGGGTACTAGCGGGAGGAGGCAAGATACGCAGTATTTT. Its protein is CASSLGTSGRRQDTQYF.

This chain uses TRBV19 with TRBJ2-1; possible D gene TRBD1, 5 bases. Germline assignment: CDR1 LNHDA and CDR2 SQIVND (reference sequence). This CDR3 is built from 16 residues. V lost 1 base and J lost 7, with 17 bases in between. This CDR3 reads CASSIVGRDFGNEQFF. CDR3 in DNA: TGTGCCAGTAGTATAGTAGGCAGGGATTTTGGGAATGAGCAGTTCTTC.

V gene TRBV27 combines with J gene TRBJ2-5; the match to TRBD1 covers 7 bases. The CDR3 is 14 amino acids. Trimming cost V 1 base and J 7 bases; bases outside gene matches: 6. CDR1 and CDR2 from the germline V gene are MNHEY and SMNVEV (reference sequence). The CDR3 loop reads CASSLYRGYVTQYF. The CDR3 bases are TGTGCCAGCAGTTTATACAGGGGTTACGTGACCCAGTACTTC.

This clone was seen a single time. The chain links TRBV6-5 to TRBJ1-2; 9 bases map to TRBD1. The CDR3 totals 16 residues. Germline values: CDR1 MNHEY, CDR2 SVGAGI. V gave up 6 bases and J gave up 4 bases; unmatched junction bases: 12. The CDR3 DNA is TGTGCCAGCAGCTACGGGACAGGGTTGCCTTTCTATGGCTACACCTTC. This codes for CASSYGTGLPFYGYTF.

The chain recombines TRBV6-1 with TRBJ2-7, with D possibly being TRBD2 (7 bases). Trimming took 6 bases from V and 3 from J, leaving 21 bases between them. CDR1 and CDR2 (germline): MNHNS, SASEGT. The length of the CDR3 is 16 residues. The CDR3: CASSEPGGLSVYEQYF. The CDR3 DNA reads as TGTGCCAGCAGCGAACCGGGGGGCCTATCTGTCTACGAGCAGTACTTC.